A selection of T cell receptor beta chains follows, all from one sample in a study of response to subunit inactivated influenza vaccine. In TCRdb, the RT-PCR reads were re-called with MiXCR into one record per CDR3 protein. In the table there are under 500,000 distinct CDR3 sequences, approximately 9.9% of which are singletons. The starting material was PBMCs from blood, obtained 40 to 50 days after vaccination. The receptors were gathered from a man aged 45-65 years who received an inactivated influenza vaccine. Each CDR3 is given without its conserved first and last residue. A D gene is named only where the DNA matches it firmly.

v_gene | d_gene | len | CDR3aa
TRBV20-1 | TRBD2 | 10 | SAPAGGRAQY
TRBV4-3 | TRBD1 | 14 | ASSQGYRGTYNEQF
TRBV7-9 | . | 10 | ASTPSLKGYT
TRBV7-7 | . | 14 | ASSLGAGVPPDTQY
TRBV9 | . | 14 | ASSVAGQGGGDTQY
TRBV4-2 | TRBD2 | 14 | ASSQATGLAQETQY
TRBV7-3 | TRBD1 | 13 | ASSVTGQGRNEQF
TRBV5-1 | . | 12 | ASSLYQSTDTQY
TRBV5-1 | . | 13 | ASSLVPASTDTQY
TRBV6-2/TRBV6-3 | . | 12 | ASSLGQPADTQY
TRBV24-1 | . | 10 | ATSEAAYEQY
TRBV4-1 | TRBD2 | 13 | ASSQASGLVYEQY
TRBV5-6 | . | 13 | ASSYWTLLAGELF
TRBV11-2 | TRBD2 | 14 | ASSQPLAGVAETQY
TRBV5-1 | . | 12 | ASSFSGSSTEAF
TRBV6-2/TRBV6-3 | . | 12 | ASSYSIPNTEAF
TRBV14 | . | 13 | ASSQVRGQGTEAF
TRBV9 | . | 13 | ASSVGLVSYNEQF
TRBV6-1 | TRBD1 | 14 | ASRPLDRGLADTQY
TRBV18 | . | 14 | ASSPPWGGGPTRPF
TRBV27 | TRBD2 | 16 | ASSLRVSGGPSSYEQY
TRBV5-1 | TRBD2 | 13 | ASSLAGGASWEQF
TRBV5-1 | TRBD1 | 13 | ASSKGQGTGGEQY
TRBV20-1 | TRBD2 | 17 | SARDLFTAGGSAVDEQF
TRBV4-3 | . | 13 | ASSQNRDINTEAF
TRBV29-1 | TRBD2 | 13 | SVEDRASGGQTQY
TRBV20-1 | TRBD2 | 13 | SALTSGSWTYEQY
TRBV7-2 | . | 10 | ASSLGTETQY
TRBV29-1 | . | 11 | SVAGRSNTEAF
TRBV6-1 | TRBD1 | 11 | ASSLGQSTEAF
TRBV20-1 | . | 10 | SARRQAWKEF
TRBV2 | TRBD1 | 14 | ASSEKGSDRAYEQY
TRBV5-1 | . | 11 | ASSPGPEGEQY
TRBV5-1 | TRBD1 | 13 | ASRERTGGEGEQY
TRBV12-3/TRBV12-4 | . | 11 | ASIISPGGTQY
TRBV5-5 | TRBD1 | 15 | ASSLRQGGLGNEKLF
TRBV5-1 | . | 12 | ASSLGPGSNEQF
TRBV27 | . | 15 | ASSFQGGDLGTDTQY
TRBV5-1 | TRBD1 | 14 | ASSLLPGQGTYGYT
TRBV20-1 | . | 13 | SASPPQGRQETQY
TRBV7-9 | . | 15 | ASSLLQVDDNLNEQF
TRBV6-5 | TRBD2 | 16 | ASSYSASGGNPYNEQF
TRBV12-3/TRBV12-4 | . | 10 | ASSPLGLPQH
TRBV20-1 | TRBD2 | 12 | SAARGGNTGELF
TRBV6-2/TRBV6-3 | . | 12 | ASSAGGQSRKLF
TRBV5-6 | . | 9 | ASRSRVEQF
TRBV12-3/TRBV12-4 | TRBD1 | 12 | ANSLGTGISEAF
TRBV10-2 | . | 11 | ASSEYQGGGYT
TRBV4-3 | TRBD1 | 14 | ASSQETGQTIEKLF
TRBV19 | . | 11 | ASSIDGEETQY
TRBV4-3 | . | 14 | ASSQEFFALPYEQY